The 9 T cell receptor beta chains below come from one sample, sequenced in a study of regulatory T cells in long-lasting Graves disease. Combining iRepertoire HTBI primers with Arm-PCR of CDR3 regions, the authors built TCR beta libraries. TCRdb reanalysed the multiplex PCR reads using MiXCR and keeps one entry per CDR3 protein. Of a few hundred thousand distinct CDR3 sequences in the sample, around 20% were seen once. Documented time point: persistent/refractory GD, antithyroid drugs over 5 years with positive TRAb. The TCR library was prepared using RNA isolated from PBMCs. Sequenced here: peripheral blood mononuclear cells (PBMCs), sampled when the disease was refractory, from a patient treated with antithyroid drugs. Receptors were obtained from a female donor with Graves disease.

The chain uses TRBV4-1 and TRBJ1-1, with TRBD1 matching 8 bases. The germline V gene has CDR1 MGHRA and CDR2 YSYEKL. V dropped 5 bases and J dropped 1; count of bases not matched to a gene: 6. The CDR3 totals 15 residues. Here the CDR3 reads CASSKGQVRNTEAFF. The CDR3 region has the DNA TGCGCCAGCAGCAAGGGACAGGTTCGGAACACTGAAGCTTTCTTT.

This clonotype appeared many times. V and J are TRBV12-5 and TRBJ1-2; the D is unclear. Trimming shortened V by 1 base and J by 5 bases, and 8 bases separated the two germline ends. The germline V gene has CDR1 LGHNT and CDR2 FRNRAP. The CDR3 totals 13 residues. Written as DNA, the CDR3 is TGTGCTAGTGGTTTGGGGACGAGTTATGGCTACACCTTC. Translation gives CASGLGTSYGYTF.

In its sample, this clonotype was seen once. This may arise from a read error, as a much more abundant clone is one base away. The V and J genes are TRBV20-1 and TRBJ1-1; 7 positions match TRBD1. Germline CDR1 is DFQATT and CDR2 is SNEGSKA (reference sequence). The CDR3 covers 13 residues. CDR3 in DNA: TGCAGTGCTAGAGAGGACAGGAACACTGAAGCTTCCTTT. Protein: CSAREDRNTEASF.

This clonotype has only a few counts. The chain carries TRBV10-3 and TRBJ2-5, with unresolved D. The germline V gene encodes CDR1 ENHRY and CDR2 SYGVKD. This CDR3 is built from 13 residues. Trimming took off 4 bases at V and 1 base at J, with 7 bases between the two ends. The CDR3 region has the DNA TGTGCCATCAGTGTGGGGATCCAAGAGACCCAGTACTTC. Protein sequence: CAISVGIQETQYF.

This clonotype was recorded at least ten times. V gene TRBV28 combines with J gene TRBJ2-7; 9 nucleotides match TRBD1. The CDR3 covers 13 residues. The ends lost 6 bases at V and 7 bases at J; junction bases unmatched: 7. Germline V gene sequence: CDR1 MDHEN, CDR2 SYDVKM. CDR3 sequence reads: CASSLGQGREQYF. The CDR3 nucleotides read TGTGCCAGCAGCTTAGGACAGGGGAGGGAGCAGTACTTC.

The sample holds many counts of this clonotype. The V and J genes are TRBV20-1 and TRBJ2-5; possible D gene TRBD2, 5 bases. Germline loops: CDR1 DFQATT, CDR2 SNEGSKA (reference sequence). The CDR3 spans 18 residues. The ends were cut back, 0 bases at V and 1 base at J, with 21 bases in the middle. The CDR3 DNA follows: TGCAGTGCTAGAGACTTGGGCGGGTACGTCGGATCCCAAGAGACCCAGTACTTC. This translates into CSARDLGGYVGSQETQYF.

This chain uses TRBV7-9 with TRBJ2-2, with TRBD2 matching over 11 bases. After removal of 5 bases from V and 4 bases from J, the junction contained 9 bases not matched to a gene. Germline V lookup: CDR1 SEHNR, CDR2 FQNEAQ (reference sequence). The CDR3 runs 17 residues. CDR3 in amino acids: CASSPNIAGGTTGELFF. CDR3 in DNA: TGTGCCAGCAGCCCGAATATAGCGGGAGGGACCACCGGGGAGCTGTTTTTT.

This clonotype appeared a few times. The chain combines TRBV11-2 with TRBJ2-5; the D is unclear. Deletions cut 6 bases from V and 5 bases from J, with 13 bases between. The CDR3 loop spans 13 amino acids. CDR1 is SGHAT and CDR2 is FQNNGV in the germline V gene. As DNA, the CDR3 is TGTGCCAGCAGTCTAACGCTTGGGGAGACCCAGTACTTC. Protein product: CASSLTLGETQYF.

The rearrangement uses TRBV5-1 and TRBJ1-4, with TRBD1 identical over 9 bases. The CDR3 is 15 residues long. V trimming: 5 bases; J trimming: 8 bases; junction bases outside the gene matches: 10. Looked up from germline, CDR1 is SGHRS and CDR2 is YFSETQ. The chain's CDR3 is CASRRDRAAKEKLFF. The CDR3 nucleotides are TGCGCCAGCAGACGGGACAGGGCAGCGAAAGAAAAACTGTTTTTT.